This passage covers 31 T cell receptor beta chains from one sample sequenced in a study of blood T cell repertoires in COVID-19. Method: immunoSEQ multiplex PCR; TCRdb's copy keeps in-frame clones and lacks some. The table lists 150,000 to 200,000 clones, under 80% of them singletons, with under 3.5% in the top ten. The specimen was peripheral blood. The receptors originated from an elderly woman with acute or convalescent COVID-19.

The chain carries TRBV28 and TRBJ1-1, with a possible D match to TRBD1 (6 bases). Per the germline V gene, CDR1 is MDHEN and CDR2 is SYDVKM. The V end was cut by 3 bases, the J end by 0 bases, with 17 bases between. The CDR3 is 17 amino acids. In DNA, the CDR3 is TGTGCCAGCAGTTTTCAGGGGATGGCTTTAATGAACACTGAAGCTTTCTTT. Protein sequence: CASSFQGMALMNTEAFF.

The V and J genes are TRBV18 and TRBJ1-1; D not resolved. Germline V gene data show CDR1 as KGHSH and CDR2 as LQKENI. CDR3 length equals 15 residues. V was clipped by 3 bases and J by 1 base, with 12 bases between them. The CDR3 nucleotides are TGTGCCAGCTCACCGAGGACGGGAGAGAACACTGAAGCTTTCTTT. This codes for CASSPRTGENTEAFF.

The V call is TRBV18, the J call TRBJ2-3, with D perhaps matching TRBD1 (6 bases). Germline-derived CDR1 and CDR2 are KGHSH and LQKENI. V was trimmed by 3 bases and J by 3 bases, leaving 16 bases between them. The CDR3 totals 16 residues. The CDR3 nucleotides are TGTGCCAGCTCACCCCGGGGCTGGGACAAGACAGATACGCAGTATTTT. This codes for CASSPRGWDKTDTQYF.

The genes are TRBV5-4 and TRBJ1-1; D is unclear. The CDR3 is made up of 13 amino acids. Germline V gives CDR1 SGHNT, CDR2 YYREEE (reference sequence). The V gene lost 4 bases and the J gene lost 2 bases, with 9 bases spanning the gap. The CDR3 spells CASSPIQNTEAFF. In DNA, the CDR3 is TGTGCCAGCAGCCCAATACAAAACACTGAAGCTTTCTTT.

The chain couples TRBV6-6 to TRBJ2-2, with D maybe TRBD2 (5 bases). Germline CDR1 MNHNY, CDR2 SVGAGI (reference sequence). This CDR3 contains 12 residues. Trimming stripped 11 bases from V and 5 bases from J, with 12 bases between. The CDR3 here is CASTGDTGELFF. The CDR3 DNA sequence: TGTGCCTCTACCGGGGATACCGGGGAGCTGTTTTTT.

For this clone: At the DNA level, this CDR3 is encoded by other sequences in the same sample as well. The CDR3 is CASSVLAGNTGELFF. Written as DNA, the CDR3 is TGTGCCAGCAGCGTCCTAGCAGGGAACACCGGGGAGCTGTTTTTT. The chain employs TRBV9 and TRBJ2-2, with D tentatively TRBD2 (5 bases). The CDR3 is made up of 15 amino acids. V dropped 2 bases and J dropped 1 base, with 9 bases sitting between them. CDR1 is SGDLS and CDR2 is YYNGEE in the germline V gene.

The chain joins TRBV6-5 to TRBJ1-1, with D possibly matching TRBD1 (5 bases). The CDR3 sequence is 14 residues long. Germline CDR1 and CDR2: MNHEY and SVGAGI. V lost 0 bases and J 5 bases, leaving 10 bases between the germline ends. CDR3 nucleotides: TGTGCCAGCAGTTACTCGTTAGGGGATACTGAAGCTTTCTTT. This sequence encodes CASSYSLGDTEAFF.

J is TRBJ2-7 and V is TRBV13; maybe TRBD1 (6 bases). This CDR3 comprises 11 residues. Trimming removed 6 bases at V and 6 bases at J, with 9 bases between. Germline CDR1 is PRHDT and CDR2 is FYEKMQ (reference sequence). In DNA, the CDR3 is TGTGCCAGCAGTACAGGGTCCGAGCAGTACTTC. This sequence encodes CASSTGSEQYF.

This chain links TRBV28 with TRBJ2-7; weak D call: TRBD1 (7 bases). Germline CDR1 reads MDHEN; CDR2 reads SYDVKM. The CDR3 is made up of 19 amino acids. V was shortened by 2 bases and J by 2 bases, with 25 bases between the two germline ends. CDR3 region: CASSLELWAGGLYTYEQYF. The CDR3 nucleotides are TGTGCCAGCAGTTTAGAGCTCTGGGCAGGGGGGCTGTATACCTACGAGCAGTACTTC.

V and J are TRBV6-5 and TRBJ1-5; D is uncertain. Germline loops: CDR1 MNHEY, CDR2 SVGAGI. CDR3 length equals 14 residues. The V gene lost 6 bases and the J gene lost 9 bases, with 18 bases spanning the gap. The CDR3 reads CASRGLGAEGPQHF. The CDR3 bases are TGTGCCAGCAGAGGATTGGGCGCCGAGGGGCCCCAGCATTTT.

This chain links TRBV10-1 with TRBJ2-2; 11 nucleotides match TRBD1. Losses at the gene ends were 2 bases for V and 4 bases for J; bases not matched to a gene: 3. Germline V gives CDR1 WNHNN, CDR2 SYGVQD (reference sequence). This CDR3 region has 16 residues. This chain's CDR3 is CASSEQGTGGTGELFF. The CDR3 bases are TGCGCCAGCAGTGAGCAAGGGACAGGGGGCACCGGGGAGCTGTTTTTT.

The chain couples TRBV30 to TRBJ2-4; TRBD1 aligns across 7 bases. With 0 bases clipped from V and 9 bases from J, the junction kept 17 bases outside the gene matches. Germline V lookup: CDR1 GTSNPN, CDR2 SVGIG (reference sequence). This CDR3 comprises 17 residues. DNA for the CDR3: TGTGCCTGGAGTGTACGGCAGGGGGTGGGAGATTTGACCATTCAGTACTTC. It encodes CAWSVRQGVGDLTIQYF.

V usage is TRBV19 and J usage is TRBJ2-1; weak D call: TRBD1 (5 bases). The germline V gene has CDR1 LNHDA and CDR2 SQIVND (reference sequence). This CDR3 contains 15 residues. V was cut by 2 bases and J by 8 bases, with 16 bases left in between. In DNA form, the CDR3 reads TGTGCCAGTAGTATAAGTATCCAGGTAGGGGATGAGCAGTTCTTC. It yields the protein CASSISIQVGDEQFF.

V gene TRBV9 combines with J gene TRBJ2-1, with 9 nucleotides matching TRBD2. Trimming at V came to 2 bases and at J to 6 bases, leaving 6 bases not matched to a gene. Germline V gene data show CDR1 as SGDLS and CDR2 as YYNGEE. CDR3 length equals 15 residues. The CDR3 nucleotides are TGTGCCAGCAGCGTTGCGGGAGGGGATAGCAATGAGCAGTTCTTC. This translates into CASSVAGGDSNEQFF.

V usage is TRBV7-2 and J usage is TRBJ2-1, with a weak D call TRBD2 (6 bases). Germline V gene sequence: CDR1 SGHTA, CDR2 FQGNSA. The CDR3 loop spans 13 amino acids. Between the trimmed V and J ends, which lost 5 bases and 10 bases, there was a span of 15 bases. Here the CDR3 reads CASSGGQGLEQFF. CDR3 DNA sequence: TGTGCCAGCAGCGGAGGGCAGGGCCTAGAGCAGTTCTTC.

The V and J genes are TRBV27 and TRBJ2-1; D is unclear. V lost 7 bases and J lost 10, with 20 bases in between. The CDR3 is 14 amino acids. Germline CDR1 reads MNHEY; CDR2 reads SMNVEV (reference sequence). The CDR3 DNA is TGTGCCAGCACAAAGACTGGATCGAGAGTCGAGCAGTTCTTC. Amino acid sequence: CASTKTGSRVEQFF.

Only a few counts were recorded for this clone. The chain recombines TRBV11-2 with TRBJ2-7; 12 bases agree with TRBD2. Germline CDR1 is SGHAT and CDR2 is FQNNGV. This CDR3 comprises 15 residues. V was clipped by 5 bases and J by 1 base; unmatched bases: 3. CDR3 residues: CASSPSGGGSYEQYF. The CDR3 bases are TGTGCCAGCAGCCCTAGCGGGGGGGGATCCTACGAGCAGTACTTC.

The chain links TRBV27 to TRBJ2-7; 8 nucleotides agree with TRBD2. Germline CDR1 is MNHEY and CDR2 is SMNVEV (reference sequence). The CDR3 runs to 16 residues. The J segment lost 6 bases and the V segment lost 5 bases, leaving 15 bases of the junction unmatched. CDR3 nucleotide sequence: TGTGCCAGCAGTCCCGAGGTTGCGGGAGGCTCTAGCGAGCAGTACTTC. This codes for CASSPEVAGGSSEQYF.

In its sample, this clone was seen a few times. The genes are TRBV5-8 and TRBJ2-3, with D possibly being TRBD2 (6 bases). The length of the CDR3 is 13 residues. Germline CDR1 SGHTS, CDR2 YDEGEE. Trimming stripped 9 bases from V and 0 bases from J, with 11 bases between. In nucleotides, the CDR3 is TGTGCCACCGCGGGATCTAGCACAGATACGCAGTATTTT. Protein: CATAGSSTDTQYF.

V gene TRBV7-2 combines with J gene TRBJ2-7; D may be TRBD1 (6 bases). V was shortened by 1 base and J by 2 bases, with 18 bases between the two germline ends. In germline, CDR1 is SGHTA, CDR2 FQGNSA. CDR3 length: 17 amino acids. Written as DNA, the CDR3 is TGTGCCAGCAGCTTAGTTGTGGGGGCAGGGTCCCCCTACGAGCAGTACTTC. The encoded protein is CASSLVVGAGSPYEQYF.

This rearrangement joins TRBV4-1 to TRBJ2-2; the D gene is possibly TRBD1 (6 bases). Germline V CDR1 and CDR2: MGHRA, YSYEKL. The V end lost 4 bases, the J end lost 3 bases, and 12 bases lay between the germline ends. The CDR3 covers 15 residues. CDR3 DNA: TGCGCCAGCAGCCTGAGGGGGTTGGACACCGGGGAGCTGTTTTTT. Amino acid sequence: CASSLRGLDTGELFF.

This clone was counted only a few times. The chain links TRBV3-1 (or the pseudogene TRBV3-2) to TRBJ1-2; D is ambiguous. Per the germline V gene, CDR1 is LGHDT and CDR2 is YNNKEL (reference sequence). CDR3 size: 13 residues. V was shortened by 0 bases and J by 8 bases, with 10 bases between the two germline ends. The CDR3: CASSQERRRGYTF. CDR3 sequence (DNA): TGTGCCAGCAGCCAAGAACGCAGGCGCGGCTACACCTTC.

The V call is TRBV19, the J call TRBJ1-1; 8 positions match TRBD1. Unmatched junction bases numbered 5, after V lost 7 bases and J lost 1 base. The CDR3 runs 14 residues. CDR1 LNHDA and CDR2 SQIVND come from the germline V gene (reference sequence). Here the CDR3 reads CASIPGQGNTEAFF. CDR3 nucleotide sequence: TGTGCCAGTATCCCCGGACAGGGGAACACTGAAGCTTTCTTT.

This clone has a handful of counts. The rearrangement uses TRBV4-3 and TRBJ1-1, with D possibly matching TRBD1 (6 bases). Looked up from germline, CDR1 is LGHNA and CDR2 is YSLEER. The CDR3 length is 14 residues. V was shortened by 0 bases and J by 1 base, with 6 bases between the two germline ends. The CDR3 DNA reads TGCGCCAGCAGCCAAGAACAGGGGAACACTGAAGCTTTCTTT. It specifies CASSQEQGNTEAFF.

The J gene is TRBJ2-1, the V gene TRBV27; 9 nucleotides align to TRBD2. After removal of 3 bases from V and 3 bases from J, the junction contained 0 bases not matched to a gene. CDR1 and CDR2 from the germline V gene are MNHEY and SMNVEV (reference sequence). This CDR3 has 14 residues. The CDR3 protein is CASSFSGSYNEQFF. The CDR3 DNA follows: TGTGCCAGCAGTTTTAGCGGGAGCTACAATGAGCAGTTCTTC.

The J gene is TRBJ2-7, the V gene TRBV30, with a weak D call TRBD2 (5 bases). Germline assignment: CDR1 GTSNPN and CDR2 SVGIG (reference sequence). The CDR3 covers 12 residues. V lost 7 bases, J lost 4 bases, and 14 bases lay in between. In DNA, the CDR3 is TGTGCCTTAAGGACTCCTACATACGAGCAGTACTTC. Translating it yields CALRTPTYEQYF.

The chain employs TRBV10-3 and TRBJ1-1, with D maybe TRBD1 (5 bases). Trimming shortened V by 3 bases and J by 4 bases, and 6 bases separated the two germline ends. This CDR3 has 12 amino acids. The V gene's germline CDR1 is ENHRY and CDR2 SYGVKD. Written as DNA, the CDR3 is TGTGCCATCAGTGACGGGGGCACTGAAGCTTTCTTT. Protein sequence: CAISDGGTEAFF.

The chain carries TRBV4-1 and TRBJ2-1; D perhaps matches TRBD2 (6 bases). Trimming stripped 5 bases from V and 6 bases from J, with 17 bases between. Germline CDR1 is MGHRA and CDR2 is YSYEKL. This CDR3 spans 15 amino acids. The CDR3 is CASSAVGTRRNEQFF. In DNA form, the CDR3 reads TGCGCCAGCAGCGCAGTGGGGACTCGCCGCAATGAGCAGTTCTTC.

This chain joins TRBV3-1 (or the pseudogene TRBV3-2) and TRBJ2-5; TRBD2 agrees at 12 bases. Germline V gene lookup returns CDR1 LGHDT and CDR2 YNNKEL (reference sequence). The trim removed 0 bases at V and 7 bases at J, leaving 3 bases unmatched. CDR3 size: 15 residues. The CDR3 nucleotides read TGTGCCAGCAGCCAAGATTCGACTAGCGGGGGGACCCAGTACTTC. As protein: CASSQDSTSGGTQYF.

This chain connects TRBV28 to TRBJ2-1; D is perhaps TRBD2 (6 bases). Germline V CDR1 and CDR2: MDHEN, SYDVKM. With 6 bases removed from V and 6 bases from J, the gap between germline ends came to 18 bases. The CDR3 consists of 15 residues. The CDR3 sequence is CASSLRGLKRNEQFF. CDR3 in DNA: TGTGCCAGCAGCCTACGGGGACTTAAACGCAATGAGCAGTTCTTC.

The J gene is TRBJ2-2, the V gene TRBV5-4; D remains unclear. V lost 2 bases and J lost 1, with 6 bases in between. Germline CDR1 reads SGHNT; CDR2 reads YYREEE (reference sequence). This CDR3 is 14 amino acids long. The chain's CDR3 is CASSFYGNTGELFF. CDR3 coding DNA: TGTGCCAGCAGCTTCTATGGGAACACCGGGGAGCTGTTTTTT.